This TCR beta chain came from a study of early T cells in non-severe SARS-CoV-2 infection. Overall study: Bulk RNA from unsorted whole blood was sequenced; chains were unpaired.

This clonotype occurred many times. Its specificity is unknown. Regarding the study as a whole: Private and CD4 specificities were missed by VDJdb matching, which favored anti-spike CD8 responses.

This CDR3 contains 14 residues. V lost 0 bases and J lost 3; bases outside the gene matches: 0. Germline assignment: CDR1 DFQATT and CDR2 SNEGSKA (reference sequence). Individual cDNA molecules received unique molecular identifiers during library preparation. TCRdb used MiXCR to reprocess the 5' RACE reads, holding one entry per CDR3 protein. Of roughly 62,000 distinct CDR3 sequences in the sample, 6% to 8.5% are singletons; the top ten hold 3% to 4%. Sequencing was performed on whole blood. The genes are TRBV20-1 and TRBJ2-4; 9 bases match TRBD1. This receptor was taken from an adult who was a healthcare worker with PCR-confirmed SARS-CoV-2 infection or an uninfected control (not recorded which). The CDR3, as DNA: TGCAGTGCTAGAGAGACAGGGGGCAAAAACATTCAGTACTTC. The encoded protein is CSARETGGKNIQYF.